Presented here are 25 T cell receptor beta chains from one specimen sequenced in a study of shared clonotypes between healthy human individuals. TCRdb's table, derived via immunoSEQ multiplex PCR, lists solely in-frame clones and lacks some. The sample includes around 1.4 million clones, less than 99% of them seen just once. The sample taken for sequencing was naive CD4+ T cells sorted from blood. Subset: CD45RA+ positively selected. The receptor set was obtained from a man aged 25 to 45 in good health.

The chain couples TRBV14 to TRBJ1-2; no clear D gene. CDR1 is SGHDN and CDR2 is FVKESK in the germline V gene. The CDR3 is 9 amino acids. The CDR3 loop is CAGNYGYTF. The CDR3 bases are TGTGCGGGTAACTATGGCTACACCTTC.

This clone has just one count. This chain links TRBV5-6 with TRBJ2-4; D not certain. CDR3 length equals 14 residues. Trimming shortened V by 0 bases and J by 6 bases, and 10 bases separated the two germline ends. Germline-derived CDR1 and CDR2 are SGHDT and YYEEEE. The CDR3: CASSLGLGGNIQYF. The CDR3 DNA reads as TGTGCCAGCAGCTTGGGGCTTGGCGGAAACATTCAGTACTTC.

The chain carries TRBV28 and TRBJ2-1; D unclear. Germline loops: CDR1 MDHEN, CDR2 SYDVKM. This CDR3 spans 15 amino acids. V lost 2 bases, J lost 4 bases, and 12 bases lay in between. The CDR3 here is CASSLRPSRYNEQFF. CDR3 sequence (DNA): TGTGCCAGCAGTTTACGGCCTTCGAGGTACAATGAGCAGTTCTTC.

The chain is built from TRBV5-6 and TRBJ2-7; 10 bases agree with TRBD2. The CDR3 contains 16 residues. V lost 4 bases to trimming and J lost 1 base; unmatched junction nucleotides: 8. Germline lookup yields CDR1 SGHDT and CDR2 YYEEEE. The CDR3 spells CASSPSGRALSYEQYF. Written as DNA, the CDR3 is TGTGCCAGCAGCCCCAGCGGGAGGGCCTTGTCCTACGAGCAGTACTTC.

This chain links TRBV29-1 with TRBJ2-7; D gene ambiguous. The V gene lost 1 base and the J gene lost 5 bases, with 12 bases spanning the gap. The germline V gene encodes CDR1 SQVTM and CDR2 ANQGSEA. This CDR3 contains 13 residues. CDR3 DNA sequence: TGCAGCGTTGAAGTTATACTCAGCGACGAGCAGTACTTC. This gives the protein CSVEVILSDEQYF.

CDR3 residues: CASTPLAGISYEQYF. CDR3 nucleotide sequence: TGTGCCAGCACCCCGTTAGCGGGGATAAGTTACGAGCAGTACTTC. V is TRBV7-9 and J is TRBJ2-7; 8 bases agree with TRBD2. Losses at the gene ends were 7 bases for V and 4 bases for J; bases not matched to a gene: 12. This CDR3 comprises 15 residues. The germline V gene encodes CDR1 SEHNR and CDR2 FQNEAQ (reference sequence).

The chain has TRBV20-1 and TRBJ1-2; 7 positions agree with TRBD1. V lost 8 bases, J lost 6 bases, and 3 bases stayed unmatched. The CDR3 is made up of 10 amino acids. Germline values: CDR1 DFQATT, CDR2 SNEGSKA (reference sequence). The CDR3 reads CSTGVDGYTF. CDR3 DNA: TGCAGTACAGGGGTCGATGGCTACACCTTC.

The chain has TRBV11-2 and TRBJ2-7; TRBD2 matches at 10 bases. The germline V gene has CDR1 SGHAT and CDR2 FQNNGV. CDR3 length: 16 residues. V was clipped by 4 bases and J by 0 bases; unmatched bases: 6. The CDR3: CASSYKLAGSSYEQYF. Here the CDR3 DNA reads TGTGCCAGCAGCTATAAACTAGCGGGGAGCTCCTACGAGCAGTACTTC.

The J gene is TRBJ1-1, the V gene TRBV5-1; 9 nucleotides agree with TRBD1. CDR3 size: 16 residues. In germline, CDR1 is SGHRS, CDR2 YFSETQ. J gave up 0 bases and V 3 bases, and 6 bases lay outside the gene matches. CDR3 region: CASSWDRAGVNTEAFF. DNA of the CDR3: TGCGCCAGCAGCTGGGACAGGGCAGGGGTGAACACTGAAGCTTTCTTT.

The DNA for the CDR3 is TGCAGCGTTGTAGGAGGGGGAGATGGTTATGGCTACACCTTC. Encoded protein: CSVVGGGDGYGYTF. V gene TRBV29-1 combines with J gene TRBJ1-2; possible D gene TRBD1, 6 bases. Germline lookup yields CDR1 SQVTM and CDR2 ANQGSEA. The CDR3 has 14 residues. V was pared by 4 bases and J by 5 bases, with 17 bases between.

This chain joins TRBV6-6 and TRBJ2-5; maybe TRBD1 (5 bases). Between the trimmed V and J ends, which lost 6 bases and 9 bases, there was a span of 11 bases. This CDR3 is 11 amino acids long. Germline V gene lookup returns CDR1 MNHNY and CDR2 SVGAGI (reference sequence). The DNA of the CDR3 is TGTGCCAGCAGGGACACGGCGGCCCAGTACTTC. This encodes CASRDTAAQYF.

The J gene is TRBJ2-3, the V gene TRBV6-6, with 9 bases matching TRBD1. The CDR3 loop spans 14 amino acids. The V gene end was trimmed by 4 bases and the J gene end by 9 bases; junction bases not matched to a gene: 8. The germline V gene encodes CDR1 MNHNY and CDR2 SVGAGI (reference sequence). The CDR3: CASSLLGTGMTQYF. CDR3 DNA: TGTGCCAGCAGTTTACTCGGGACAGGGATGACGCAGTATTTT.

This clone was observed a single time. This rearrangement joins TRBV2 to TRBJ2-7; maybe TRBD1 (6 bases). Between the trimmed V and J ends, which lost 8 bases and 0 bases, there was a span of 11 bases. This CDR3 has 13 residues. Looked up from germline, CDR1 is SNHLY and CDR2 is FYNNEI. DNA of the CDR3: TGTGCCAGCCTCCGGGACACCTCCTACGAGCAGTACTTC. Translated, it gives CASLRDTSYEQYF.

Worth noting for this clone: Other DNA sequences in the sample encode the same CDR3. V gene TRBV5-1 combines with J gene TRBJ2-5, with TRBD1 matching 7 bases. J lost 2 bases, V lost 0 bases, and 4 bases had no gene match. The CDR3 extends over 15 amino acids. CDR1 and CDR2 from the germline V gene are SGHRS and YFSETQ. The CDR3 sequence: CASSLGGTVQETQYF. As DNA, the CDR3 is TGCGCCAGCAGCTTGGGGGGGACAGTACAAGAGACCCAGTACTTC.

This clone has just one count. The CDR3 coding sequence is TGTGCCAGCAACCAACAGGGAACTAATGAAAAACTGTTTTTT. Amino acids: CASNQQGTNEKLFF. The chain joins TRBV2 to TRBJ1-4, with a tentative D call TRBD1 (6 bases). The CDR3 has 14 residues. Germline lookup yields CDR1 SNHLY and CDR2 FYNNEI. With 7 bases removed from V and 1 base from J, the gap between germline ends came to 10 bases.

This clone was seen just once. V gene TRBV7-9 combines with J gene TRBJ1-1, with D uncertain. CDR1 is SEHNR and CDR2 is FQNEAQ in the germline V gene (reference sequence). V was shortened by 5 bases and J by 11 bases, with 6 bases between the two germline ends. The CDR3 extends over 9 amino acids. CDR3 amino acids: CASSPRAFF. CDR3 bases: TGTGCCAGCAGCCCAAGGGCTTTCTTT.

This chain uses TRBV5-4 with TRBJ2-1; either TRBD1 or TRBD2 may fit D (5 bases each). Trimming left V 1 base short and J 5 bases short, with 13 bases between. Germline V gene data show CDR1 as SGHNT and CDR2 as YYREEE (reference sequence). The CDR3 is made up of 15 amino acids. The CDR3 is CASSLMGRVNNEQFF. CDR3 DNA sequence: TGTGCCAGCAGCTTGATGGGACGAGTAAACAATGAGCAGTTCTTC. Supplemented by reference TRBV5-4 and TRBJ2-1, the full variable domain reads ETGVTQSPTHLIKTRGQQVTLRCSSQSGHNTVSWYQQALGQGPQFIFQYYREEENGRGNFPPRFSGLQFPNYSSELNVNALELDDSALYLCASSLMGRVNNEQFFGPGTRLTVL.

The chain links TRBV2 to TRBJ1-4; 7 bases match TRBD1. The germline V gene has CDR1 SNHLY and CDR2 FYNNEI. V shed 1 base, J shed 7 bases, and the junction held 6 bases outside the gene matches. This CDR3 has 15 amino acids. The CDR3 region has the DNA TGTGCCAGCAGTGAAGAGAGGGGGCGCGGTGAAAAACTGTTTTTT. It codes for CASSEERGRGEKLFF.

This CDR3 is CASSPTGVPYEQYF. The DNA for the CDR3 is TGCGCCAGCAGCCCCACAGGGGTCCCCTACGAGCAGTACTTC. The chain employs TRBV4-1 and TRBJ2-7; 7 bases map to TRBD1. The CDR3 is 14 amino acids. Germline CDR1 reads MGHRA; CDR2 reads YSYEKL. Trimming at V came to 4 bases and at J to 2 bases, leaving 5 bases not matched to a gene.

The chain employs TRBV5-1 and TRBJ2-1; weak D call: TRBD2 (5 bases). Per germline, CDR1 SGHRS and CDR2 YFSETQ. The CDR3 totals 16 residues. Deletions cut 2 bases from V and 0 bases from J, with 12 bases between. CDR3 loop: CASSFRQGGSYNEQFF. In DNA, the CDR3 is TGCGCCAGCAGCTTCCGACAAGGAGGCTCCTACAATGAGCAGTTCTTC.

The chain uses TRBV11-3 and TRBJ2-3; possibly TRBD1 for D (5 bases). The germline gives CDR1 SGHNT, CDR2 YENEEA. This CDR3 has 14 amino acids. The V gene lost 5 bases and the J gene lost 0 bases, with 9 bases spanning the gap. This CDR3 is CASSPTDSTDTQYF. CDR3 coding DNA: TGTGCCAGCAGCCCGACAGACAGCACAGATACGCAGTATTTT.

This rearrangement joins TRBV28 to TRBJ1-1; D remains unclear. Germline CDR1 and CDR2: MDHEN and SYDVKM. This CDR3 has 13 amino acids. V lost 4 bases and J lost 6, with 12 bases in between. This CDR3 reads CASSSPPYAEAFF. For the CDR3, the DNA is TGTGCCAGCAGTTCACCCCCGTACGCTGAAGCTTTCTTT.

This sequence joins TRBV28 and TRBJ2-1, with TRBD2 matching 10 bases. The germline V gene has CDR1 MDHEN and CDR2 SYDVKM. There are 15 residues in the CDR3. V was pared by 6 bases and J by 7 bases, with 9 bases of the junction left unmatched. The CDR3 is CASRTLAGEGNEQFF. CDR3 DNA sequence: TGTGCCAGCAGAACCCTAGCGGGAGAAGGGAATGAGCAGTTCTTC.

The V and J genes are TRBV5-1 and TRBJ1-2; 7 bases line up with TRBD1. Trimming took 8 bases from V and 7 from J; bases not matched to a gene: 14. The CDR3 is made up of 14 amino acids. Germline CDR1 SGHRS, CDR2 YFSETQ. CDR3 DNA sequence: TGCGCCAGTTGGGAGGCAGGGGGTTTTTCTGGCTACACCTTC. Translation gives CASWEAGGFSGYTF.

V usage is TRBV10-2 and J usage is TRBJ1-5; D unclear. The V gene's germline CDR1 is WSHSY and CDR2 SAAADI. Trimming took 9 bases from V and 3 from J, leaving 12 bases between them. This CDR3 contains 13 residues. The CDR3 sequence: CASSTAVNQPQHF. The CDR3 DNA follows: TGCGCCAGTAGTACAGCGGTCAATCAGCCCCAGCATTTT.